The 31 T cell receptor beta chains below come from one sample, sequenced in a study of blood T cell repertoires in COVID-19 (dated by TCRdb to about 2020). The receptor library was made with the immunoSEQ multiplex PCR assay. The immuneACCESS repertoire file appears here via TCRdb, limited to in-frame rearrangements. These files lack a portion of the clones; in checked studies, under half of the deficit traces to unresolved V genes, and the cause of the others is not known. The sample data list under 450,000 clones, and more than 70% of these were observed just once. The ten largest clones capture about 12% of the sample. Sequencing was performed on peripheral blood. The receptors derive from a woman aged 45-59 years with COVID-19, enrolled during active disease.

The genes are TRBV4-1 and TRBJ1-4; D might be TRBD1 (6 bases). The CDR3 loop spans 16 amino acids. In germline, CDR1 is MGHRA, CDR2 YSYEKL. Trimming removed 3 bases at V and 8 bases at J, with 19 bases between. As DNA, the CDR3 is TGCGCCAGCAGCCAGACAGGCACCAAGTTAAGGGAAAAACTGTTTTTT. It codes for CASSQTGTKLREKLFF.

V usage is TRBV19 and J usage is TRBJ2-7, with D perhaps matching TRBD2 (7 bases). V was pared by 8 bases and J by 5 bases, with 25 bases between. This CDR3 has 16 amino acids. Germline values: CDR1 LNHDA, CDR2 SQIVND (reference sequence). The CDR3 coding sequence is TGTGCCAGTGCTCGGCGGGGGACATCCAGGAGCAACGAGCAGTACTTC. This encodes CASARRGTSRSNEQYF.

J is TRBJ2-3 and V is TRBV7-2; D is possibly TRBD2 (5 bases). CDR1 and CDR2 from the germline V gene are SGHTA and FQGNSA. The ends were cut back, 10 bases at V and 2 bases at J, with 31 bases in the middle. The length of the CDR3 is 19 residues. The CDR3 here is CATLYRTDDTHSLTDTQYF. CDR3 bases: TGTGCCACCCTCTATCGGACTGACGACACCCATTCACTCACAGATACGCAGTATTTT.

The chain joins TRBV30 to TRBJ1-5, with 8 bases that match TRBD1. Unmatched junction bases numbered 6, after V lost 3 bases and J lost 2 bases. Germline V gives CDR1 GTSNPN, CDR2 SVGIG (reference sequence). CDR3 length: 15 residues. The CDR3: CAWSLPDRGNQPQHF. CDR3 nucleotides: TGTGCCTGGAGCCTACCGGACAGGGGCAATCAGCCCCAGCATTTT.

As concerns this clone: Germline is not matched at one junction end, which may reflect a read error. J is TRBJ1-1 and V is TRBV6-1, with 8 bases identical to TRBD1. There are 16 residues in the CDR3. Germline V CDR1 and CDR2: MNHNS, SASEGT. In nucleotides, the CDR3 is TGTGCCAGCGGTGAAAGAAGTCGGACAGGGACCACTGAAGCTTTCTTT. This encodes CASGERSRTGTTEAFF.

The chain joins TRBV11-2 to TRBJ2-3, with TRBD2 matching 10 bases. This CDR3 comprises 16 residues. Unmatched junction bases numbered 10, after V lost 5 bases and J lost 5 bases. CDR1 is SGHAT and CDR2 is FQNNGV in the germline V gene. CDR3 DNA: TGTGCCAGCAGCCGCCGGGGAGCGGGGGGGCAAGATACGCAGTATTTT. Encoded protein: CASSRRGAGGQDTQYF.

The rearrangement uses TRBV6-5 and TRBJ1-2, with D perhaps matching TRBD1 (6 bases). Germline V gene lookup returns CDR1 MNHEY and CDR2 SVGAGI. The CDR3 runs 12 residues. V shed 4 bases and J shed 7 bases, with 10 bases lying between them. This CDR3 is CASSLTGSGYTF. The DNA of the CDR3 is TGTGCCAGCAGTTTGACAGGAAGTGGCTACACCTTC.

This rearrangement joins TRBV19 to TRBJ1-1, with D hard to call. Germline values: CDR1 LNHDA, CDR2 SQIVND (reference sequence). The length of the CDR3 is 13 residues. V was shortened by 9 bases and J by 5 bases, with 16 bases between the two germline ends. CDR3 sequence: CASAFSGSTEAFF. The DNA for the CDR3 is TGTGCCAGCGCGTTCTCGGGGAGTACTGAAGCTTTCTTT.

To note about this clone: The same CDR3 can be traced to other DNA sequences in this sample. The gene calls are TRBV9 and TRBJ2-3; no firm D call. V was pared by 0 bases and J by 6 bases, with 2 bases between. The CDR3 runs 11 residues. Germline assignment: CDR1 SGDLS and CDR2 YYNGEE. The DNA of the CDR3 is TGTGCCAGCAGCGTAGCGGATACGCAGTATTTT. Translated, it gives CASSVADTQYF.

V and J are TRBV28 and TRBJ2-6, with D perhaps matching TRBD1 (5 bases). V lost 3 bases, J lost 0 bases, and 15 bases lay in between. The length of the CDR3 is 18 residues. Germline V lookup: CDR1 MDHEN, CDR2 SYDVKM. This CDR3 is CASSFIARATSGANVLTF. The CDR3 bases are TGTGCCAGCAGTTTTATTGCCAGGGCTACCTCTGGGGCCAACGTCCTGACTTTC. The full variable domain, its missing parts supplied by reference TRBV28 and TRBJ2-6, is DVKVTQSSRYLVKRTGEKVFLECVQDMDHENMFWYRQDPGLGLRLIYFSYDVKMKEKGDIPEGYSVSREKKERFSLILESASTNQTSMYLCASSFIARATSGANVLTFGAGSRLTVL.

This chain joins TRBV29-1 and TRBJ2-3; D possibly corresponds to TRBD1 (5 bases). The CDR3 loop spans 13 amino acids. Germline-derived CDR1 and CDR2 are SQVTM and ANQGSEA. Trimming removed 2 bases at V and 5 bases at J, with 11 bases between. The CDR3 sequence is CSVESRREDTQYF. Written as DNA, the CDR3 is TGCAGCGTTGAATCTCGCAGGGAAGATACGCAGTATTTT.

The chain is built from TRBV12-3 or TRBV12-4 and TRBJ1-2, with D perhaps matching TRBD1 (5 bases). V was clipped by 4 bases and J by 8 bases, with 14 bases between them. The CDR3 is 13 residues long. CDR3 in DNA: TGTGCCAGCAGTTCGTTGGGGCTAGGGGGCTACACCTTC. This translates into CASSSLGLGGYTF.

The genes are TRBV9 and TRBJ1-1; D possibly corresponds to TRBD1 (6 bases). Trimming cost V 4 bases and J 11 bases, with 18 bases left between them. Germline V gives CDR1 SGDLS, CDR2 YYNGEE. This CDR3 is 13 amino acids long. CDR3 in DNA: TGTGCCAGCAGCCCCGGAGGGGGGGGGACGGCTTTCTTT. It is translated as CASSPGGGGTAFF.

The chain carries TRBV21-1 and TRBJ1-1. TRBV21-1 is classified as a pseudogene. The CDR3 totals 13 residues. This CDR3 reads CASSKAKRAEAFF. CDR3 in DNA: TGTGCCAGCAGCAAAGCGAAGAGGGCTGAAGCTTTCTTT.

This chain uses TRBV3-1 (or the pseudogene TRBV3-2) with TRBJ1-1; no clear D. The length of the CDR3 is 16 residues. The V and J ends lost 4 bases and 2 bases respectively, with 17 bases between them. Per germline, CDR1 LGHDT and CDR2 YNNKEL (reference sequence). CDR3 protein: CASSRYRERANTEAFF. CDR3 DNA: TGTGCCAGCAGCCGATACCGGGAGAGGGCTAACACTGAAGCTTTCTTT.

The chain combines TRBV10-3 with TRBJ1-1; D gene ambiguous. Germline V gene sequence: CDR1 ENHRY, CDR2 SYGVKD. V was cut by 2 bases and J by 1 base, with 5 bases left in between. This CDR3 has 13 amino acids. This chain's CDR3 is CAISERENTEAFF. The CDR3 DNA reads TGTGCCATCAGTGAGCGGGAGAACACTGAAGCTTTCTTT.

The V gene is TRBV9, the J gene TRBJ1-4; D uncertain. Trimming took 0 bases from V and 2 from J, leaving 5 bases between them. The germline gives CDR1 SGDLS, CDR2 YYNGEE. The CDR3 has 14 residues. CDR3 in DNA: TGTGCCAGCAGCGTAGGCGGGACTAATGAAAAACTGTTTTTT. It is translated as CASSVGGTNEKLFF.

The rearrangement joins TRBV6-5 to TRBJ1-1; no definite D call. Germline V gene data show CDR1 as MNHEY and CDR2 as SVGAGI. V lost 7 bases and J lost 1, with 13 bases in between. The CDR3 covers 14 residues. CDR3 DNA sequence: TGTGCCAGCACCTCTACGGGGTGGAACACTGAAGCTTTCTTT. Translating gives CASTSTGWNTEAFF.

The chain is built from TRBV12-3 or TRBV12-4 and TRBJ2-5; 7 bases map to TRBD1. The CDR3 extends over 12 amino acids. V lost 6 bases to trimming and J lost 5 bases; unmatched junction nucleotides: 3. The CDR3 nucleotides read TGTGCCAGCAGAAACAGGGGTGAGACCCAGTACTTC. It translates to CASRNRGETQYF.

The gene calls are TRBV28 and TRBJ1-5; 8 bases map to TRBD1. CDR1 MDHEN and CDR2 SYDVKM come from the germline V gene. J gave up 7 bases and V 4 bases, and 9 bases lay outside the gene matches. The CDR3 totals 15 residues. The CDR3: CASSSHRGGDQPQHF. The DNA of the CDR3 is TGTGCCAGCAGTTCCCACAGGGGGGGGGACCAGCCCCAGCATTTT.

The gene calls are TRBV7-2 and TRBJ1-5; TRBD1 matches 7 bases. CDR1 SGHTA and CDR2 FQGNSA come from the germline V gene. This CDR3 has 14 amino acids. Trimming at V came to 3 bases and at J to 6 bases, leaving 5 bases not matched to a gene. CDR3 sequence reads: CASSLRGGGQPQHF. The CDR3 DNA reads as TGTGCCAGCAGCTTGAGAGGGGGCGGTCAGCCCCAGCATTTT. Complete variable domain (other parts from reference TRBV7-2 and TRBJ1-5): GAGVSQSPSNKVTEKGKDVELRCDPISGHTALYWYRQSLGQGLEFLIYFQGNSAPDKSGLPSDRFSAERTGGSVSTLTIQRTQQEDSAVYLCASSLRGGGQPQHFGDGTRLSIL.

This sequence joins TRBV5-1 and TRBJ1-6, with 7 bases fitting TRBD1. With V trimmed by 8 bases and J by 6 bases, 11 bases remained unmatched. The germline V gene has CDR1 SGHRS and CDR2 YFSETQ. The CDR3 consists of 15 residues. In nucleotides, the CDR3 is TGCGCCAGTAGATCCGGGGGACAGTCTAATTCACCCCTCCACTTT. The encoded protein is CASRSGGQSNSPLHF.

The chain joins TRBV27 to TRBJ2-7, with D unresolved. V was cut by 3 bases and J by 1 base, with 7 bases left in between. The CDR3 spans 13 residues. Per germline, CDR1 MNHEY and CDR2 SMNVEV (reference sequence). The CDR3 bases are TGTGCCAGCAGTTTTGGGCAGTCCTACGAGCAGTACTTC. It translates to CASSFGQSYEQYF.

The chain uses TRBV2 and TRBJ2-1, with TRBD1 matching over 11 bases. The germline V gene has CDR1 SNHLY and CDR2 FYNNEI. V was pared by 5 bases and J by 4 bases, with 13 bases of the junction left unmatched. This CDR3 region has 18 residues. The CDR3 nucleotides are TGTGCCAGCAGTAACCTTCCTTCCGGGACAGGGGGATACAATGAGCAGTTCTTC. It yields the protein CASSNLPSGTGGYNEQFF.

The chain carries TRBV5-1 and TRBJ1-1; 7 positions match TRBD1. Germline CDR1 is SGHRS and CDR2 is YFSETQ. With 4 bases clipped from V and 1 base from J, the junction kept 7 bases outside the gene matches. CDR3 size: 15 residues. CDR3 coding DNA: TGCGCCAGCAGCACCCGGACAGGCGGGAACACTGAAGCTTTCTTT. As protein: CASSTRTGGNTEAFF.

This clone came up once. The chain carries TRBV13 and TRBJ1-1; no definite D call. This CDR3 contains 14 residues. Germline V gene data show CDR1 as PRHDT and CDR2 as FYEKMQ (reference sequence). Trimming left V 4 bases short and J 1 base short, with 10 bases between. This CDR3 is CASSSPIKNTEAFF. The CDR3 DNA follows: TGTGCCAGCAGCTCTCCTATCAAGAACACTGAAGCTTTCTTT. Full variable domain (rest looked up from reference TRBV13 and TRBJ1-1): AAGVIQSPRHLIKEKRETATLKCYPIPRHDTVYWYQQGPGQDPQFLISFYEKMQSDKGSIPDRFSAQQFSDYHSELNMSSLELGDSALYFCASSSPIKNTEAFFGQGTRLTVV.

The genes are TRBV5-1 and TRBJ2-7; unclear D gene. Germline V gene sequence: CDR1 SGHRS, CDR2 YFSETQ. The length of the CDR3 is 16 residues. The germline V and J ends were trimmed by 2 bases and 0 bases, with 15 bases remaining between them. The CDR3 nucleotides read TGCGCCAGCAGCTTTACGACTGTCCACTCCTCCTACGAGCAGTACTTC. Translation gives CASSFTTVHSSYEQYF.

The V gene is TRBV6-5, the J gene TRBJ1-4; 9 nucleotides match TRBD1. CDR3 length equals 14 residues. Germline V CDR1 and CDR2: MNHEY, SVGAGI. The V segment lost 6 bases and the J segment 5 bases; nucleotides outside the gene matches: 4. The CDR3 region is CASRTGGKNEKLFF. The DNA for the CDR3 is TGTGCCAGCAGAACAGGGGGCAAAAATGAAAAACTGTTTTTT.

The rearrangement joins TRBV19 to TRBJ1-2, with a possible D match to TRBD1 (6 bases). Trimming left V 6 bases short and J 8 bases short, with 16 bases between. CDR3 size: 13 residues. Germline loops: CDR1 LNHDA, CDR2 SQIVND (reference sequence). The DNA for the CDR3 is TGTGCCAGTAGAAATCAGGGGCGTGAAGGCTACACCTTC. Translation: CASRNQGREGYTF. Based on the CDR3 plus reference TRBV19 and TRBJ1-2, the full variable domain is DGGITQSPKYLFRKEGQNVTLSCEQNLNHDAMYWYRQDPGQGLRLIYYSQIVNDFQKGDIAEGYSVSREKKESFPLTVTSAQKNPTAFYLCASRNQGREGYTFGSGTRLTVV.

This sequence joins TRBV6-6 and TRBJ2-7, with 7 bases fitting TRBD1. J was trimmed by 5 bases and V by 0 bases; bases with no gene match: 10. Germline CDR1 reads MNHNY; CDR2 reads SVGAGI (reference sequence). The CDR3 is 16 amino acids. In DNA, the CDR3 is TGTGCCAGCAGTTACTCTACCGGACAGGCTGGGAACGAGCAGTACTTC. Protein product: CASSYSTGQAGNEQYF.

This clone showed up just once. This chain connects TRBV3-1 (or the pseudogene TRBV3-2) to TRBJ2-7; D unclear. Germline V gene sequence: CDR1 LGHDT, CDR2 YNNKEL (reference sequence). CDR3 length: 14 amino acids. V gave up 4 bases and J gave up 0 bases, with 10 bases separating them. Here the CDR3 reads CASSLQSSSYEQYF. The CDR3 DNA reads as TGTGCCAGCAGCCTCCAGTCAAGCTCCTACGAGCAGTACTTC.